The T cell receptor (beta chain) under discussion was sequenced for a study of cytomegalovirus exposure and HLA in healthy donors. At the level of the study: Researchers previously reported finding 117 million unique TCR beta sequences from 170 million or so T cells. The study's findings and limits: In a later analysis, V- and J-gene trimming of beta chains associated with a DCLRE1C missense variant, replicated independently. A later analysis, which compared TCR beta chains of equal frequency, found the HLA-associated ones more clonally expanded. A list of approximately 160 TCR beta chains associated with cytomegalovirus was given.

CDR3 size: 16 residues. Germline CDR1 MDHEN, CDR2 SYDVKM. J lost 6 bases, V lost 6 bases, and 8 bases had no gene match. Worth noting for this clone: Its target is not known.

This PCR relied on a set of 60 Vbeta primers and 13 Jbeta primers. The repertoire was sequenced with immunoSEQ multiplex PCR; TCRdb's copy has only in-frame clones and lacks some. Among under 150,000 clones listed, roughly 76% were seen once. This sequence originates from a woman between 40 and 55 years old in good health and CMV-seronegative. The chain links TRBV28 to TRBJ1-6; 10 bases are a match to TRBD1. The sample taken for sequencing was PBMCs. The CDR3 spells CASSPRQGASNSPLHF. In DNA, the CDR3 is TGTGCCAGCAGCCCAAGACAGGGGGCAAGTAATTCACCCCTCCACTTT.